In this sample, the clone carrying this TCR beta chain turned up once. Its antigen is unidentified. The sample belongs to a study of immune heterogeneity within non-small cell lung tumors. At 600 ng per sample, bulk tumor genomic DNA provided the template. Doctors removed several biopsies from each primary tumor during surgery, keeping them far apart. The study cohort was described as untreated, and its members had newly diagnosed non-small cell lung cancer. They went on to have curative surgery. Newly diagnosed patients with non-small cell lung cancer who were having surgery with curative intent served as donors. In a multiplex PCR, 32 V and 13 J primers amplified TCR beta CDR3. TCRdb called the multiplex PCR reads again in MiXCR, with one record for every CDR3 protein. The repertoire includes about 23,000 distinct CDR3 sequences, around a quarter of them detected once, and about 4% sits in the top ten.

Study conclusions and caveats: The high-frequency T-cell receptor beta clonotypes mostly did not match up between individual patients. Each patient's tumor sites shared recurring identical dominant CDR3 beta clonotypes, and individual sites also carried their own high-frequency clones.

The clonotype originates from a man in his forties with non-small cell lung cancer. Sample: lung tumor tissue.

The CDR3 reads CASSAATGTATFEQYF. The CDR3 DNA reads as TGTGCCAGCAGCGCGGCTACTGGGACCGCCACTTTCGAGCAGTACTTC. This chain links TRBV9 with TRBJ2-7; TRBD1 or TRBD2 may be the D gene (5 bases each). V lost 3 bases and J 6 bases, leaving 22 bases between the germline ends. The V gene's germline CDR1 is SGDLS and CDR2 YYNGEE. This CDR3 spans 16 amino acids.